This T cell receptor (beta chain) stems from a study of CD8+ T cells in alopecia areata. Study-wide background: Administration of oral tofacitinib to treated patients was at 5 to 10 mg twice daily. For 6 to 18 months, tofacitinib was taken, and 6 months off drug followed.

Once RNA had been extracted, it was reverse transcribed into cDNA to act as the sequencing template. Data came from immunoSEQ multiplex PCR; TCRdb stores just in-frame clones and leaves some out. The sample records under 200,000 clones, about two thirds being singletons. As to this clone: Its antigen is currently unknown.

Treatment denoted: oral pan-JAK inhibitor, 5-10 mg twice daily. Regarding the study as a whole: In patients, TCRs were shared less clearly than in mice, and HLA may possibly be involved. Across lesional scalp, and particularly alopecia totalis/universalis, clonality surpassed that of normal scalp.

The source of this sequence is a human donor with alopecia areata. Sequencing was performed on CD4+ T cells sorted from blood, taken at week 4, from a patient treated with tofacitinib.

The CDR3 is CASSDSGSQETQYF. The CDR3 bases are TGTGCCAGCAGCGACTCCGGGTCTCAAGAGACCCAGTACTTC. V and J are TRBV2 and TRBJ2-5, with unresolved D. Germline V lookup: CDR1 SNHLY, CDR2 FYNNEI. V shed 6 bases and J shed 2 bases, with 13 bases lying between them. The CDR3 has 14 residues.